The clone carrying this TCR beta chain was seen a few times. The data belong to a study of metastatic and nonmetastatic thyroid tumors. Study-level background: Repertoire comparisons spanned blood and tumor or nodule tissue from malignant and benign thyroid patients.

With MiXCR, TCRdb reprocessed the PCR reads. The table has around 22,000 clones, roughly 9.7% seen once. This CDR3 spans 15 amino acids. The V gene end was trimmed by 3 bases and the J gene end by 1 base; junction bases not matched to a gene: 4. In germline, CDR1 is KGHSH, CDR2 LQKENI. Patients had received no treatment of any kind before thyroid surgery. The chain has TRBV18 and TRBJ1-1; TRBD1 matches 8 bases. This sequence was found in a female donor with papillary thyroid cancer or a benign thyroid nodule (not recorded which). Some clones in this sample may be carry-over from other donors' samples. Sequenced sample: blood. The CDR3 spells CASSPSTGGNTEAFF. CDR3 DNA: TGTGCCAGCTCACCTAGCACAGGGGGGAACACTGAAGCTTTCTTT.